This T cell receptor (beta chain) was documented in a study of shared T cell receptors in the human thymus. V was clipped by 6 bases and J by 0 bases, with 14 bases between them. The CDR3 is 16 amino acids. CDR1 is MNHEY, CDR2 SMNVEV, per germline (reference sequence). Here immunoSEQ multiplex PCR was the method, and the copy in TCRdb shows in-frame clones only, minus some. There are about 380,000 clones in the sample; just under 95% occur only once, and about 0.02% lies in the top ten. The genes are TRBV27 and TRBJ1-4; D not certain. The sequence was obtained from a human donor. The sequenced sample consisted of thymocytes. CDR3 nucleotides: TGTGCCAGCAGGCCCCATGACCGAACAACTAATGAAAAACTGTTTTTT. Translation gives CASRPHDRTTNEKLFF.